One and the same sample provided the 20 T cell receptor beta chains below, sequenced in a study of control samples from healthy donors and cancer patients. The table came from immunoSEQ multiplex PCR; TCRdb's copy has only in-frame clones and leaves some out. The sample lists around 100,000 clones, around 90% occurring once. Sequencing was done on a sample of blood. These receptors originate from a man in his thirties or forties in good health.

The chain has TRBV5-1 and TRBJ2-2, with TRBD2 as a possible D gene (6 bases). This CDR3 region has 15 residues. V shed 0 bases and J shed 2 bases, with 8 bases lying between them. CDR1 SGHRS and CDR2 YFSETQ come from the germline V gene. The CDR3 DNA follows: TGCGCCAGCAGCTTGGATAGCGGAAACACCGGGGAGCTGTTTTTT. Its translation is CASSLDSGNTGELFF.

The J gene is TRBJ2-7, the V gene TRBV2, with D uncertain. The CDR3 is made up of 12 amino acids. With 6 bases removed from V and 3 bases from J, the gap between germline ends came to 9 bases. Germline lookup yields CDR1 SNHLY and CDR2 FYNNEI. The CDR3 DNA reads TGTGCCAGCAGCCTGATAATCTACGAGCAGTACTTC. Translating gives CASSLIIYEQYF.

The J gene is TRBJ1-3, the V gene TRBV19; D uncertain. Germline V CDR1 and CDR2: LNHDA, SQIVND (reference sequence). This CDR3 has 13 amino acids. V lost 9 bases to trimming and J lost 0 bases, with 9 bases between them. In DNA, the CDR3 is TGTGCCAGCCGTAAATACTCTGGAAACACCATATATTTT. This gives the protein CASRKYSGNTIYF.

The count of this clone is one. The genes are TRBV29-1 and TRBJ1-1; 8 bases line up with TRBD1. This CDR3 contains 13 residues. Per germline, CDR1 SQVTM and CDR2 ANQGSEA. J was trimmed by 2 bases and V by 7 bases; bases with no gene match: 6. The CDR3, as DNA: TGCAGCGCAACAGGGGGGGGTAACACTGAAGCTTTCTTT. It is translated as CSATGGGNTEAFF.

With respect to this clone: The same CDR3 can be traced to other DNA sequences in this sample. This chain uses TRBV28 with TRBJ1-5; D remains ambiguous. This CDR3 has 13 residues. V lost 2 bases and J 4 bases, leaving 6 bases between the germline ends. Germline V CDR1 and CDR2: MDHEN, SYDVKM. This CDR3 is CASSLVRNQPQHF. The CDR3 nucleotides read TGTGCCAGCAGTTTAGTCCGGAATCAGCCCCAGCATTTT.

The rearrangement uses TRBV6-5 and TRBJ2-4; TRBD1 might be the D (5 bases). Germline assignment: CDR1 MNHEY and CDR2 SVGAGI. This CDR3 has 13 residues. With 6 bases removed from V and 0 bases from J, the gap between germline ends came to 6 bases. CDR3: CASRGLAKNIQYF. The DNA of the CDR3 is TGTGCCAGCAGGGGGCTAGCCAAAAACATTCAGTACTTC.

V is TRBV6-4 and J is TRBJ2-1; D perhaps matches TRBD1 (5 bases). The CDR3 has 15 residues. V lost 2 bases, J lost 8 bases, and 16 bases lay in between. Germline CDR1 and CDR2: MRHNA and SNTAGT. The CDR3 coding sequence is TGTGCCAGCAGTGACGGTCAGGGAATCGTAGATGAGCAGTTCTTC. This sequence encodes CASSDGQGIVDEQFF.

The rearrangement uses TRBV10-1 and TRBJ2-1; TRBD2 aligns across 15 bases. J lost 8 bases, V lost 10 bases, and 27 bases had no gene match. This CDR3 is 21 amino acids long. Germline V CDR1 and CDR2: WNHNN, SYGVQD (reference sequence). In DNA form, the CDR3 reads TGCGCCACCTACAGGGACGAATGTCCGGGACTAGCGGGAGGTGGGTGTTATGAGCAGTTCTTC. Its translation: CATYRDECPGLAGGGCYEQFF.

CDR3 sequence (DNA): TGTGCCAGCAGTCCCCTAGGAGGGTTAAGCTCCTACGAGCAGTACTTC. Translating gives CASSPLGGLSSYEQYF. V and J are TRBV6-6 and TRBJ2-7; the D gene is possibly TRBD2 (6 bases). V was clipped by 5 bases and J by 0 bases, with 17 bases between them. The CDR3 extends over 16 amino acids. In germline, CDR1 is MNHNY, CDR2 SVGAGI (reference sequence).

The genes are TRBV12-5 and TRBJ2-7, with D possibly being TRBD1 (7 bases). Trimming took off 8 bases at V and 3 bases at J, with 26 bases between the two ends. The CDR3 is made up of 17 amino acids. Germline CDR1 and CDR2: LGHNT and FRNRAP. Written as DNA, the CDR3 is TGTGCTAGTAAAGGAGACAGGGTCTCGGAGGGCTACTACGAGCAGTACTTC. Translation gives CASKGDRVSEGYYEQYF.

The chain carries TRBV19 and TRBJ1-1, with unresolved D. Trimming left V 5 bases short and J 1 base short, with 14 bases between. The germline V gene has CDR1 LNHDA and CDR2 SQIVND (reference sequence). The CDR3 has 15 amino acids. CDR3 sequence reads: CASSAPSRENTEAFF. The CDR3 DNA reads TGTGCCAGTAGTGCCCCCTCCCGGGAGAACACTGAAGCTTTCTTT.

The gene calls are TRBV11-1 and TRBJ1-6; D not resolved. Trimming removed 1 base from V and 10 bases from J, with 8 bases in between. The CDR3 sequence is 13 residues long. Per the germline V gene, CDR1 is SGHAT and CDR2 is FQDESV (reference sequence). Written as DNA, the CDR3 is TGTGCCAGCAGCTTAGATGGGCCCTCACCCCTCCACTTT. This codes for CASSLDGPSPLHF.

The chain combines TRBV6-6 with TRBJ1-3; 9 bases are shared with TRBD1. V trimming: 6 bases; J trimming: 4 bases; junction bases outside the gene matches: 13. This CDR3 region has 17 residues. Looked up from germline, CDR1 is MNHNY and CDR2 is SVGAGI (reference sequence). CDR3 in amino acids: CASSRYGDRVVGNTIYF. CDR3 sequence (DNA): TGTGCCAGCAGCCGATATGGGGACAGGGTGGTGGGAAACACCATATATTTT.

This chain links TRBV7-9 with TRBJ1-6, with D unresolved. V lost 5 bases, J lost 9 bases, and 8 bases lay in between. Germline loops: CDR1 SEHNR, CDR2 FQNEAQ (reference sequence). The CDR3 contains 12 residues. CDR3 coding DNA: TGTGCCAGCAGCCACCAGGCTTCACCCCTCCACTTT. Translating gives CASSHQASPLHF.

This clone was seen just once. The junction departs from germline at one end; a sequencing error may be responsible. The chain carries TRBV30 and TRBJ2-7; D is possibly TRBD2 (6 bases). Germline V gives CDR1 GTSNPN, CDR2 SVGIG (reference sequence). This CDR3 has 12 amino acids. The CDR3 loop is CAWNHMAGPPYF. The CDR3 bases are TGTGCCTGGAACCACATGGCGGGGCCTCCCTATTTC.

This clone has a handful of counts. The chain links TRBV9 to TRBJ2-3, with D tentatively TRBD2 (6 bases). Germline V lookup: CDR1 SGDLS, CDR2 YYNGEE. This CDR3 has 16 residues. The V end lost 2 bases, the J end lost 2 bases, and 15 bases lay between the germline ends. CDR3 nucleotides: TGTGCCAGCAGCGTCCCCCCGCTAGCGACCACAGATACGCAGTATTTT. This encodes CASSVPPLATTDTQYF. The complete variable domain, with remaining parts taken from reference TRBV9 and TRBJ2-3, reads DSGVTQTPKHLITATGQRVTLRCSPRSGDLSVYWYQQSLDQGLQFLIQYYNGEERAKGNILERFSAQQFPDLHSELNLSSLELGDSALYFCASSVPPLATTDTQYFGPGTRLTVL.

This clone showed up just once. The V call is TRBV12-3 or TRBV12-4, the J call TRBJ2-7, with TRBD1 identical over 7 bases. Unmatched junction bases numbered 2, after V lost 4 bases and J lost 2 bases. The CDR3 is 13 residues long. As DNA, the CDR3 is TGTGCCAGCAGTTCGGGACAGACCTACGAGCAGTACTTC. Amino acid sequence: CASSSGQTYEQYF.

The chain combines TRBV7-9 with TRBJ2-1; D perhaps matches TRBD2 (6 bases). The V end was cut by 1 base, the J end by 12 bases, with 13 bases between. Germline loops: CDR1 SEHNR, CDR2 FQNEAQ (reference sequence). The CDR3 runs 13 residues. The CDR3 sequence is CASSLDRGRRQFF. The CDR3 bases are TGTGCCAGCAGCTTAGATAGAGGGAGGAGGCAGTTCTTC. The entire variable domain, with the rest obtained from reference TRBV7-9 and TRBJ2-1, is as follows: DTGVSQNPRHKITKRGQNVTFRCDPISEHNRLYWYRQTLGQGPEFLTYFQNEAQLEKSRLLSDRFSAERPKGSFSTLEIQRTEQGDSAMYLCASSLDRGRRQFFGPGTRLTVL.

The chain joins TRBV24-1 to TRBJ1-4, with 8 nucleotides matching TRBD1. The germline V gene encodes CDR1 KGHDR and CDR2 SFDVKD. Trimming removed 4 bases from V and 7 bases from J; junction bases left unmatched: 10. The length of the CDR3 is 16 residues. Written as DNA, the CDR3 is TGTGCCACCAGTGAGGCGAACAGGGGGGGAGGTGAAAAACTGTTTTTT. Its protein product is CATSEANRGGGEKLFF.

The chain employs TRBV6-1 and TRBJ1-4; 8 bases agree with TRBD1. The CDR3 has 14 amino acids. Germline CDR1 reads MNHNS; CDR2 reads SASEGT. V lost 3 bases, J lost 6 bases, and 3 bases stayed unmatched. The CDR3 loop reads CASSDRGRHEKLFF. CDR3 in DNA: TGTGCCAGCAGTGACAGGGGGCGTCATGAAAAACTGTTTTTT.